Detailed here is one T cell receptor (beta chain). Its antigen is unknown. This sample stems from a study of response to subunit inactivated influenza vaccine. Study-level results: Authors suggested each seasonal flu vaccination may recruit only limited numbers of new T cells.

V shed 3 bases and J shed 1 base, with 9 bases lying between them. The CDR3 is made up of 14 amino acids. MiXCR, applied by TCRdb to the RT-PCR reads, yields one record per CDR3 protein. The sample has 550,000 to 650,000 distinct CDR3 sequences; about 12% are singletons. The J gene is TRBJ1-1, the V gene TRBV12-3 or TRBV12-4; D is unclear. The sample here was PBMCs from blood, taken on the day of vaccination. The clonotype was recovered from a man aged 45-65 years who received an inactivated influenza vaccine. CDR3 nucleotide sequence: TGTGCCAGCAGTTTTACGGGGAGGAACACTGAAGCTTTCTTT. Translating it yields CASSFTGRNTEAFF.